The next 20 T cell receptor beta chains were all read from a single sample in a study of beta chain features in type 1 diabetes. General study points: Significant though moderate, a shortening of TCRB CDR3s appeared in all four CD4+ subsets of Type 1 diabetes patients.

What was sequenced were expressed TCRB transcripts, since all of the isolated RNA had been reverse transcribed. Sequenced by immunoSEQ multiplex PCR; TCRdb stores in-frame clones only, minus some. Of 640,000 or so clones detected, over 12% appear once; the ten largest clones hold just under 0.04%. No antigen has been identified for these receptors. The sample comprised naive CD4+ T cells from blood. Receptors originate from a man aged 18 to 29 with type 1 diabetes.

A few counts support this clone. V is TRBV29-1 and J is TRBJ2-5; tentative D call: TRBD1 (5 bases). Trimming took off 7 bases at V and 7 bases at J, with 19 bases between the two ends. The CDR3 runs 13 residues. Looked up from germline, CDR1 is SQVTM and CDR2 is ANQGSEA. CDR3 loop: CSEETLQGGTQYF. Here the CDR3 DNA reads TGCAGCGAGGAAACCCTTCAGGGCGGGACCCAGTACTTC.

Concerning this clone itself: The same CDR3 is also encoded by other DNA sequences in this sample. The CDR3 DNA reads as TGTGCCAGCAGTTACTCAAAGGCAGTTCCGAATTCACCCCTCCACTTT. Translating it yields CASSYSKAVPNSPLHF. The chain combines TRBV6-5 with TRBJ1-6; D gene uncertain. V was cut by 0 bases and J by 7 bases, with 13 bases left in between. Germline assignment: CDR1 MNHEY and CDR2 SVGAGI. The CDR3 spans 16 residues.

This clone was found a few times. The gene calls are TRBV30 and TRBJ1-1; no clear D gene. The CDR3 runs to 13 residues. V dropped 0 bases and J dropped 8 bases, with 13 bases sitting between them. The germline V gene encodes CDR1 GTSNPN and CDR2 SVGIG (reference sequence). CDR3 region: CAWSVQRRREAFF. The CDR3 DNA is TGTGCCTGGAGTGTACAGAGGCGTAGGGAAGCTTTCTTT.

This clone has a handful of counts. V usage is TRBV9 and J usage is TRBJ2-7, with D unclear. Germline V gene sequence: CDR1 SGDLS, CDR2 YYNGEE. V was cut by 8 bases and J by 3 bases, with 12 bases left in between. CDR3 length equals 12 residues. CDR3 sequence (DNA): TGTGCCAGATCCGTAACAAGCTACGAGCAGTACTTC. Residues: CARSVTSYEQYF.

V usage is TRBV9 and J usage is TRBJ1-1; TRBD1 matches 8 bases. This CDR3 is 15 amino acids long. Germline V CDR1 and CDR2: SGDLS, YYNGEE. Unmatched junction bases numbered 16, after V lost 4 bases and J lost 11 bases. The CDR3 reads CASSLYPGQAIMAFF. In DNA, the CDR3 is TGTGCCAGCAGCCTCTACCCGGGACAGGCAATTATGGCTTTCTTT.

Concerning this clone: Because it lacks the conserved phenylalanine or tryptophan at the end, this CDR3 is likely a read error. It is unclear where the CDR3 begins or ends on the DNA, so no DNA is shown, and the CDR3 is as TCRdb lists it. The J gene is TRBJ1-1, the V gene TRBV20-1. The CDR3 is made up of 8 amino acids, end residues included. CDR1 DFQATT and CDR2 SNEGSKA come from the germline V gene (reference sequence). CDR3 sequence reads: CSPRQPFL.

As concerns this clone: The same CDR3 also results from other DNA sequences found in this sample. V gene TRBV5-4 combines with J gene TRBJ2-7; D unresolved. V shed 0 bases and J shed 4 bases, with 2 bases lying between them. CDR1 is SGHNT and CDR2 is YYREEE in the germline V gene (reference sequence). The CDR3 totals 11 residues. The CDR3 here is CASSLEYEQYF. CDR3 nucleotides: TGTGCCAGCAGCTTGGAATACGAGCAGTACTTC.

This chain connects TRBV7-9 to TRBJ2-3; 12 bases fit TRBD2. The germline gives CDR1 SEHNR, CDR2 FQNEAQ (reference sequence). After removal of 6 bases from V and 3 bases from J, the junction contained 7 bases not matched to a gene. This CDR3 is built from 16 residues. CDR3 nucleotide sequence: TGTGCCAGCAGTTACCCTAGCGGGGGGGAAACAGATACGCAGTATTTT. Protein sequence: CASSYPSGGETDTQYF.

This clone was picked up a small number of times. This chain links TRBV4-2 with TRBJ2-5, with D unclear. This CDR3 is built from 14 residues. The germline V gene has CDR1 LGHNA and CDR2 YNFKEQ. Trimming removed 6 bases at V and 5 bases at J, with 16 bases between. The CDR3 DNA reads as TGTGCCAGCAGGCGACTGGACGAGAGGGAGACCCAGTACTTC. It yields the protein CASRRLDERETQYF.

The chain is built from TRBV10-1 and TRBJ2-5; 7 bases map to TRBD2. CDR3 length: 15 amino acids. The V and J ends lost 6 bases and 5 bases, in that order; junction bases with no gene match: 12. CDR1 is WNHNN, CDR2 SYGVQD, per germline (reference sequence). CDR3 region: CASRSGTVEGETQYF. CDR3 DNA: TGCGCCAGCAGAAGCGGGACTGTGGAGGGGGAGACCCAGTACTTC.

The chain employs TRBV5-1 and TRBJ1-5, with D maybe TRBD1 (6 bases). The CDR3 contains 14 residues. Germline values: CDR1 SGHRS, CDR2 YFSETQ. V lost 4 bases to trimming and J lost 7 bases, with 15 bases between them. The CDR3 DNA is TGCGCCAGCAGCCCGGGAGGGGGAACACAGCCCCAGCATTTT. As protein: CASSPGGGTQPQHF.

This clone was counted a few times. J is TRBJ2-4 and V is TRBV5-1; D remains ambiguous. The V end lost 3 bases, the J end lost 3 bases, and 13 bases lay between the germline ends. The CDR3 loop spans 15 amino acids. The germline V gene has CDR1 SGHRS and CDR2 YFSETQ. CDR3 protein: CASSSTWWDKNIQYF. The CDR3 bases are TGCGCCAGCAGCTCCACCTGGTGGGACAAAAACATTCAGTACTTC.

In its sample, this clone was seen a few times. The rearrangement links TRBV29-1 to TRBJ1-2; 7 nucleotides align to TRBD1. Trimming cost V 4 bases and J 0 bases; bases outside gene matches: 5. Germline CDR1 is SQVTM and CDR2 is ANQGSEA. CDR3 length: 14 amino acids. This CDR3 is CSVARTGANYGYTF. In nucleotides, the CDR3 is TGCAGCGTTGCCCGGACAGGAGCTAACTATGGCTACACCTTC.

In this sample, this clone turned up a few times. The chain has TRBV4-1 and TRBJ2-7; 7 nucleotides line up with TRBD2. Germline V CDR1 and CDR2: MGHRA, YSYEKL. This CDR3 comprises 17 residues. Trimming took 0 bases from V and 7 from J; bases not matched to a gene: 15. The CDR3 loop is CASSQDLEGGPRREQYF. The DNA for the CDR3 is TGCGCCAGCAGCCAAGATCTTGAGGGAGGGCCTCGTCGGGAGCAGTACTTC.

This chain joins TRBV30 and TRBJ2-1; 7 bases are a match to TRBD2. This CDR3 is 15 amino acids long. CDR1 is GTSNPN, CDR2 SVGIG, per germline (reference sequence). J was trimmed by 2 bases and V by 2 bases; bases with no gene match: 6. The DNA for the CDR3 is TGTGCCTGGAGTTCAAGCGGGAAGACCTACAATGAGCAGTTCTTC. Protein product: CAWSSSGKTYNEQFF.

The CDR3 sequence: CASSDSHTEAFF. In DNA form, the CDR3 reads TGTGCCAGCAGTGACAGTCACACTGAAGCTTTCTTT. The chain has TRBV2 and TRBJ1-1; D unresolved. V lost 3 bases and J lost 3, with 5 bases in between. CDR3 length equals 12 residues. Per the germline V gene, CDR1 is SNHLY and CDR2 is FYNNEI.

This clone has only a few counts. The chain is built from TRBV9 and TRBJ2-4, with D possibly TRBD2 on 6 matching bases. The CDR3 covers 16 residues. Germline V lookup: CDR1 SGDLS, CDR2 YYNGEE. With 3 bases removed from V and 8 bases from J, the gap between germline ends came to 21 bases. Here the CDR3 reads CASSAQSLGGVDIQYF. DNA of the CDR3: TGTGCCAGCAGCGCCCAATCCCTGGGAGGCGTGGACATTCAGTACTTC.

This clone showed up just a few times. In nucleotides, the CDR3 is TGCGCCAGCAGCCAAGTCGGGAGCTTTACCGGGGAGCTGTTTTTT. This sequence encodes CASSQVGSFTGELFF. The chain recombines TRBV4-1 with TRBJ2-2; D may be TRBD2 (6 bases). Germline loops: CDR1 MGHRA, CDR2 YSYEKL. This CDR3 comprises 15 residues. V shed 1 base and J shed 5 bases, with 11 bases lying between them.

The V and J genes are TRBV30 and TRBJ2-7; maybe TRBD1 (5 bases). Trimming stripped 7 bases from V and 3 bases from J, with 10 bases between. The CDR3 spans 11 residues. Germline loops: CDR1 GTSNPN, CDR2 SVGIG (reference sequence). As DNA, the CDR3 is TGTGCCTCAAACCAGGGCTACGAGCAGTACTTC. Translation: CASNQGYEQYF.

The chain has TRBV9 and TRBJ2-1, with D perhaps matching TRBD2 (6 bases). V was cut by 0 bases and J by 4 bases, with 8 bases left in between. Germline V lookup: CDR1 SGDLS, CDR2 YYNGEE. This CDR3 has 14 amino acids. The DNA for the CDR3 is TGTGCCAGCAGCGTAGGGGCGGGGTACAATGAGCAGTTCTTC. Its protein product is CASSVGAGYNEQFF.